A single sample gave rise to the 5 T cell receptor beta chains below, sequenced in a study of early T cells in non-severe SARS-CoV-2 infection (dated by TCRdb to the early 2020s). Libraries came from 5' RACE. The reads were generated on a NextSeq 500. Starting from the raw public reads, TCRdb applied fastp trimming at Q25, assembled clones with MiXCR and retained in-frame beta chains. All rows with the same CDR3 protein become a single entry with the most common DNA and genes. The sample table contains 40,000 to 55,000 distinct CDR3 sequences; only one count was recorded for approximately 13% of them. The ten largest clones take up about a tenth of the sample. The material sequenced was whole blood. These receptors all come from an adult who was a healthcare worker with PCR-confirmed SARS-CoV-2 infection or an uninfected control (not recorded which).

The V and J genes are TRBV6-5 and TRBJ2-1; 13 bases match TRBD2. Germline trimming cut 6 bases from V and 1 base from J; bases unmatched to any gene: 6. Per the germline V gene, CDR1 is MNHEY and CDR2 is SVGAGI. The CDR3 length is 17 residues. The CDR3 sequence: CASRPWTSGSSYNEQFF. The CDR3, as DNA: TGTGCCAGCAGGCCTTGGACTAGCGGGAGTTCCTACAATGAGCAGTTCTTC.

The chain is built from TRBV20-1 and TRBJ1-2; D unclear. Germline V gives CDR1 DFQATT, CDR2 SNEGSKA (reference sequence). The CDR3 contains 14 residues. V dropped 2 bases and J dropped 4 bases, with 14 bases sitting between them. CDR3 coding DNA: TGCAGTGCTAGAAATTCTATATGGGGCTATGGCTACACCTTC. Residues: CSARNSIWGYGYTF.

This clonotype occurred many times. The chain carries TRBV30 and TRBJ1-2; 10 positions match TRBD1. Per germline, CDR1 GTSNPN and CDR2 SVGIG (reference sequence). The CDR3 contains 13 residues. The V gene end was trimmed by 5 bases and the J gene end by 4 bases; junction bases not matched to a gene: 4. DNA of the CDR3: TGTGCCTGGTTGGGACAGGGGATCTATGGCTACACCTTC. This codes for CAWLGQGIYGYTF.

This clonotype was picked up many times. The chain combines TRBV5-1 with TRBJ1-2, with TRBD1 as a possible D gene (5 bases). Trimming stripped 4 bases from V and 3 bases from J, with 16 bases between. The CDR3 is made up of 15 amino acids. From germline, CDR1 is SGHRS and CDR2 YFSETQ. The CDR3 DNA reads TGCGCCAGCAGCCCCGGGACGGGGTGGGACTATGGCTACACCTTC. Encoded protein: CASSPGTGWDYGYTF.

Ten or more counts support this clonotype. The CDR3 is CASSLEGYHNSPLHF. DNA of the CDR3: TGTGCCAGCAGCTTAGAAGGGTATCATAATTCACCCCTCCACTTT. The J gene is TRBJ1-6, the V gene TRBV11-2; D is undetermined. Germline V gene sequence: CDR1 SGHAT, CDR2 FQNNGV. Trimming left V 0 bases short and J 5 bases short, with 8 bases between. The CDR3 length is 15 residues.